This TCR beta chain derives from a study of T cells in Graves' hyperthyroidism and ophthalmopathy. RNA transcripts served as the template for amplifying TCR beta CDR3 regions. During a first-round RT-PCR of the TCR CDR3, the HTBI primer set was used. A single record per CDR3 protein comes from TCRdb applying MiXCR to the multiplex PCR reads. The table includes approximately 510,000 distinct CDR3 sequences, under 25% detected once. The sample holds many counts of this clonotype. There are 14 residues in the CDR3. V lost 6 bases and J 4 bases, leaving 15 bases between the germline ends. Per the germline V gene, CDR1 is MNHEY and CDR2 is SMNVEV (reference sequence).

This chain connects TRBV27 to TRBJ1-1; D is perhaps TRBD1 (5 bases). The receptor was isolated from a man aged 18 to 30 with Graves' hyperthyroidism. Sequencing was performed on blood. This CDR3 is CASSYVAGGTEAFF. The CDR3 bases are TGTGCCAGCAGCTATGTTGCCGGGGGCACTGAAGCTTTCTTT.